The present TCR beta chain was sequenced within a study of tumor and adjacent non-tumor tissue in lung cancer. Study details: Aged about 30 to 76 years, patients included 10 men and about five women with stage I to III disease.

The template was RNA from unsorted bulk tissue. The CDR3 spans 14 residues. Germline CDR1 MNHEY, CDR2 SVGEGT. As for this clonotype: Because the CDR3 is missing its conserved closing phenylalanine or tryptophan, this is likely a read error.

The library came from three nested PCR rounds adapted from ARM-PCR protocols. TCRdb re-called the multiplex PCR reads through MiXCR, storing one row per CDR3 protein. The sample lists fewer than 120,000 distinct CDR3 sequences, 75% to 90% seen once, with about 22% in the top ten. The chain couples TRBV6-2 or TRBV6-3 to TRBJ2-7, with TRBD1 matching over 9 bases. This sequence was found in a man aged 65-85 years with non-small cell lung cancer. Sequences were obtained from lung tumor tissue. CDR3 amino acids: CASSRGQGSYEQYY. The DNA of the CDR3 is TGTGCTAGCAGTCGGGGACAGGGCTCCTACGAGCAGTACTAC.